This T cell receptor (beta chain) originates from a study of T cell responses to AZD1222 COVID-19 vaccine. Background on the study: Researchers grouped second doses given at about 4 or about 12 weeks into one pool.

The V gene lost 5 bases and the J gene lost 1 base, with 15 bases spanning the gap. Germline lookup yields CDR1 SGHAT and CDR2 FQDESV (reference sequence). The CDR3 sequence is 15 residues long. Profiled with immunoSEQ multiplex PCR; TCRdb holds only in-frame clones, not every one. The sample carries about 94,000 clones, 88% recorded once. This TCR was sampled from an adult in good health. The sequencing here drew on peripheral blood, taken on day 0 of AZD1222 vaccination. The rearrangement links TRBV11-1 to TRBJ2-7; either TRBD1 or TRBD2 may supply D (5 bases each). The CDR3 sequence: CASSQGRLSSYEQYF. For the CDR3, the DNA is TGTGCCAGCAGCCAGGGACGGCTGTCATCCTACGAGCAGTACTTC. The full variable domain, rest sourced from reference TRBV11-1 and TRBJ2-7, is EAEVAQSPRYKITEKSQAVAFWCDPISGHATLYWYRQILGQGPELLVQFQDESVVDDSQLPKDRFSAERLKGVDSTLKIQPAELGDSAMYLCASSQGRLSSYEQYFGPGTRLTVT.